The T cell receptor beta chain under discussion was sequenced for a study of CD8 T cells in ankylosing spondylitis. A single record per CDR3 protein comes from TCRdb applying MiXCR to the 5' RACE reads. The top ten clones hold 12% to 15% of a sample with over 130,000 distinct CDR3 sequences, around two fifths of them seen once. Germline V gene sequence: CDR1 MNHEY, CDR2 SVGAGI. This CDR3 contains 18 residues. With 0 bases clipped from V and 2 bases from J, the junction kept 1 base outside the gene matches. The sequence derives from a male donor with ankylosing spondylitis. The chain has TRBV6-5 and TRBJ2-1, with 16 bases matching TRBD2. The sample was synovial fluid, either unsorted or a sorted T cell fraction (not recorded which). The CDR3 region is CASSYSGLAGGTYNEQFF. DNA for the CDR3: TGTGCCAGCAGTTACTCGGGACTAGCGGGGGGGACCTACAATGAGCAGTTCTTC.